Below, one T cell receptor beta chain is given with its context. The target antigen is unknown. The method was immunoSEQ multiplex PCR; TCRdb's version includes in-frame clones alone and lacks a portion of them. This sample carries tens of thousands of clones, about four fifths of them seen once, and the ten largest clones take 5% to 8.5%. The data were taken from a study of T cells in narcolepsy. Germline-derived CDR1 and CDR2 are SGHVS and FQNEAQ. Unmatched junction bases numbered 5, after V lost 5 bases and J lost 3 bases. CDR3 length: 15 residues. Study-wide points: No autoreactive T cell clone sequences appeared in some memory CD4+ repertoires.

The receptor was isolated from a human donor in good health. This chain links TRBV7-8 with TRBJ2-3, with 10 bases lining up with TRBD1. The sample was memory (CD45RA-) CD4+ T cells from blood. CDR3 sequence: CASSTWTGGTDTQYF. CDR3 coding DNA: TGTGCCAGCAGCACTTGGACAGGGGGTACAGATACGCAGTATTTT. Supplemented by reference TRBV7-8 and TRBJ2-3, the full variable domain reads GAGVSQSPRYKVAKRGQDVALRCDPISGHVSLFWYQQALGQGPEFLTYFQNEAQLDKSGLPSDRFFAERPEGSVSTLKIQRTQQEDSAVYLCASSTWTGGTDTQYFGPGTRLTVL.